This T cell receptor beta chain was sequenced during a study of technical replicates of blood from a few donors. Trimming at V came to 2 bases and at J to 8 bases, leaving 6 bases not matched to a gene. Looked up from germline, CDR1 is KGHSH and CDR2 is LQKENI. CDR3 length: 14 residues. The assay was immunoSEQ multiplex PCR, and TCRdb's table has in-frame clones only and misses some. The data show some 91,000 clones, with 95% seen just once and about 0.21% held by the top ten. The rearrangement uses TRBV18 and TRBJ2-1, with 7 bases fitting TRBD1. Specimen: T cells isolated from PBMCs. This sequence originates from a human donor in good health. For the CDR3, the DNA is TGTGCCAGCTCACCAAACAGGGGTCGAGATGAGCAGTTCTTC. Translation: CASSPNRGRDEQFF.